This T cell receptor (beta chain) comes out of a study of cytotoxic CD8 clonotypes in ibrutinib-treated CLL. The method was immunoSEQ multiplex PCR; TCRdb's version includes in-frame clones alone and lacks a portion of them. The table records some 130,000 clones, approximately 85% of them present only once. The CDR3 extends over 15 amino acids. Germline assignment: CDR1 MDHEN and CDR2 SYDVKM. Trimming cost V 5 bases and J 0 bases, with 11 bases left between them. Investigators sourced around 1.8 micrograms of genomic DNA from cryopreserved PBMCs for TCR beta libraries. The source material was PBMCs, sampled after 24 months of ibrutinib treatment. The source of this sequence is a human donor with chronic lymphocytic leukemia. V gene TRBV28 combines with J gene TRBJ1-3; the D gene is possibly TRBD1 (6 bases). CDR3 residues: CASSPGDNSGNTIYF. The CDR3 DNA reads as TGTGCCAGCAGTCCGGGGGACAACTCTGGAAACACCATATATTTT.